Each of the 22 T cell receptor beta chains below was sequenced from the same sample in a study of immune evolution from preneoplasia to lung adenocarcinoma. Clones were sequenced by immunoSEQ multiplex PCR, and TCRdb holds only the in-frame ones, with some missing. Seen here are fewer than 12,000 clones, 82% observed once, and the top ten hold roughly 3.4%. The sample taken for sequencing was FFPE minimally invasive lung adenocarcinoma tissue. These receptors were taken from a person aged 70 to 79 with lung adenocarcinoma.

The V call is TRBV11-2, the J call TRBJ2-7; D unclear. The CDR3 loop spans 13 amino acids. V shed 2 bases and J shed 5 bases, with 10 bases lying between them. CDR1 is SGHAT and CDR2 is FQNNGV in the germline V gene. CDR3 coding DNA: TGTGCCAGCAGCTTATCAGGATTTAACGAGCAGTACTTC. Protein product: CASSLSGFNEQYF.

J is TRBJ1-4 and V is TRBV20-1; D gene uncertain. Germline V gene lookup returns CDR1 DFQATT and CDR2 SNEGSKA (reference sequence). CDR3 length: 11 residues. The V end was cut by 3 bases, the J end by 7 bases, with 6 bases between. This CDR3 reads CSASSFEKLFF. For the CDR3, the DNA is TGCAGTGCTAGCTCTTTTGAAAAACTGTTTTTT.

The genes are TRBV4-1 and TRBJ2-5, with D perhaps TRBD1 (6 bases). The CDR3 has 14 amino acids. Germline V lookup: CDR1 MGHRA, CDR2 YSYEKL. The ends were cut back, 4 bases at V and 2 bases at J, with 11 bases in the middle. The CDR3 region has the DNA TGCGCCAGCAGCCCACAGGGTTTACAAGAGACCCAGTACTTC. As protein: CASSPQGLQETQYF.

The rearrangement joins TRBV5-4 to TRBJ2-3; 14 bases match TRBD2. The CDR3 consists of 17 residues. Germline trimming cut 0 bases from V and 5 bases from J; bases unmatched to any gene: 5. Germline V gene data show CDR1 as SGHNT and CDR2 as YYREEE (reference sequence). In nucleotides, the CDR3 is TGTGCCAGCAGCTTGGTTACGACTAGCGGGGGGGGAGATACGCAGTATTTT. This gives the protein CASSLVTTSGGGDTQYF.

This clone was observed a handful of times. The chain is built from TRBV10-3 and TRBJ2-1; no clear D. V lost 2 bases to trimming and J lost 3 bases, with 2 bases between them. CDR1 is ENHRY, CDR2 SYGVKD, per germline. The CDR3 is 12 residues long. The CDR3 DNA reads TGTGCCATCAGTGAGGTCTACAATGAGCAGTTCTTC. It yields the protein CAISEVYNEQFF.

This chain connects TRBV6-1 to TRBJ1-5; tentatively, D is TRBD1 (5 bases). Looked up from germline, CDR1 is MNHNS and CDR2 is SASEGT. The CDR3 sequence is 17 residues long. The V and J ends lost 0 bases and 4 bases respectively, with 16 bases between them. CDR3: CASSEARGGRENQPQHF. The CDR3 nucleotides read TGTGCCAGCAGTGAAGCGCGGGGCGGGAGGGAGAATCAGCCCCAGCATTTT.

This clone turned up a few times. This rearrangement joins TRBV7-2 to TRBJ2-7, with 10 bases identical to TRBD2. Germline V CDR1 and CDR2: SGHTA, FQGNSA. V trimming: 4 bases; J trimming: 6 bases; junction bases outside the gene matches: 6. The CDR3 sequence is 14 residues long. CDR3 coding DNA: TGTGCCAGCAGCTCCTCTAGCGGGAGCGGCGAGCAGTACTTC. Amino acids: CASSSSSGSGEQYF.

V usage is TRBV15 and J usage is TRBJ1-6, with unresolved D. With 0 bases removed from V and 14 bases from J, the gap between germline ends came to 8 bases. Germline CDR1 is LNHNV and CDR2 is YYDKDF (reference sequence). The CDR3 length is 12 residues. The CDR3 DNA is TGTGCCACCAGCAGAGAAGCGGGAACCCTCCACTTT. Protein: CATSREAGTLHF.

The CDR3 loop is CATSKLEGGDTEAFF. The CDR3 DNA sequence: TGTGCCACCAGCAAATTGGAGGGGGGAGACACTGAAGCTTTCTTT. The V and J genes are TRBV15 and TRBJ1-1, with a tentative D call TRBD1 (6 bases). The germline V and J ends were trimmed by 4 bases and 3 bases, with 15 bases remaining between them. The CDR3 loop spans 15 amino acids. CDR1 is LNHNV and CDR2 is YYDKDF in the germline V gene (reference sequence).

CDR3 nucleotides: TGTGCCAGCAGTGCCTTAGCGGGAGGTTTAAAGAATGAGCAGTTCTTC. Amino acids: CASSALAGGLKNEQFF. The chain joins TRBV6-1 to TRBJ2-1; 10 nucleotides align to TRBD2. Per the germline V gene, CDR1 is MNHNS and CDR2 is SASEGT. V dropped 4 bases and J dropped 7; count of bases not matched to a gene: 10. The CDR3 is 16 amino acids.

Details on this clone: Other DNA sequences of this sample code for an identical CDR3. The chain uses TRBV28 and TRBJ2-5, with 8 bases aligning to TRBD1. This CDR3 comprises 13 residues. The V and J ends lost 2 bases and 5 bases, in that order; junction bases with no gene match: 1. Germline loops: CDR1 MDHEN, CDR2 SYDVKM. The CDR3 bases are TGTGCCAGCAGTTTAGCAGGGGGCGAGACCCAGTACTTC. Residues: CASSLAGGETQYF.

V and J are TRBV29-1 and TRBJ2-3; 8 bases are a match to TRBD1. Trimming at V came to 5 bases and at J to 2 bases, leaving 6 bases not matched to a gene. The CDR3 contains 14 residues. Germline CDR1 reads SQVTM; CDR2 reads ANQGSEA. The CDR3 loop reads CSVQAGGPTDTQYF. The CDR3 region has the DNA TGCAGCGTTCAAGCAGGGGGCCCCACAGATACGCAGTATTTT.

The J gene is TRBJ1-3, the V gene TRBV18; D gene uncertain. There are 14 residues in the CDR3. V was cut by 5 bases and J by 2 bases, with 10 bases left in between. Per germline, CDR1 KGHSH and CDR2 LQKENI. The CDR3 protein is CASSNEEAGNTIYF. The CDR3 DNA reads TGTGCCAGCTCAAACGAAGAAGCTGGAAACACCATATATTTT.

The V gene is TRBV5-5, the J gene TRBJ1-4; TRBD1 is a possible D gene (5 bases). V was trimmed by 4 bases and J by 7 bases, leaving 11 bases between them. Per germline, CDR1 SGHKS and CDR2 YYEKEE (reference sequence). CDR3 length: 13 residues. Written as DNA, the CDR3 is TGTGCCAGCAGCCCGCAGGGCGGTGAAAAACTGTTTTTT. It specifies CASSPQGGEKLFF. The whole variable domain, remainder taken from reference TRBV5-5 and TRBJ1-4, is DAGVTQSPTHLIKTRGQQVTLRCSPISGHKSVSWYQQVLGQGPQFIFQYYEKEERGRGNFPDRFSARQFPNYSSELNVNALLLGDSALYLCASSPQGGEKLFFGSGTQLSVL.

This chain links TRBV10-3 with TRBJ2-1, with TRBD2 identical over 16 bases. The germline CDR1 and CDR2 sequences are ENHRY and SYGVKD. V was pared by 2 bases and J by 2 bases, with 3 bases of the junction left unmatched. The length of the CDR3 is 18 residues. CDR3 coding DNA: TGTGCCATCAGTGAGGGGACTAGCGGGAGGGGGGCCTACAATGAGCAGTTCTTC. Encoded protein: CAISEGTSGRGAYNEQFF.

On this clone: At one of its ends the junction is not consistent with the germline gene, which may arise from a read error. The J gene is TRBJ1-6, the V gene TRBV30, with no clear D. This CDR3 spans 13 amino acids. CDR1 GTSNPN and CDR2 SVGIG come from the germline V gene (reference sequence). The CDR3 reads CAWRAWDNSPLHF. The CDR3 DNA reads as TGTGCCTGGAGGGCCTGGGATAACTCACCCCTCCACTTT.

The genes are TRBV5-5 and TRBJ2-7; tentative D call: TRBD1 (5 bases). V lost 4 bases, J lost 1 base, and 12 bases lay in between. Looked up from germline, CDR1 is SGHKS and CDR2 is YYEKEE (reference sequence). The CDR3 is 14 amino acids. The CDR3 sequence: CASSLEDISYEQYF. The CDR3 DNA follows: TGTGCCAGCAGCCTAGAGGACATTTCCTACGAGCAGTACTTC.

V usage is TRBV10-3 and J usage is TRBJ2-1, with TRBD2 matching over 8 bases. The germline V gene encodes CDR1 ENHRY and CDR2 SYGVKD. The V gene end was trimmed by 3 bases and the J gene end by 7 bases; junction bases not matched to a gene: 8. The CDR3 length is 15 residues. The CDR3 DNA reads TGTGCCATCAGTGAAATTCGGGGGGGCCCGAATGAGCAGTTCTTC. Its translation: CAISEIRGGPNEQFF.

The rearrangement joins TRBV10-3 to TRBJ1-3, with D uncertain. The CDR3 runs 12 residues. Trimming removed 8 bases from V and 4 bases from J, with 9 bases in between. Germline lookup yields CDR1 ENHRY and CDR2 SYGVKD. The CDR3 DNA sequence: TGTGCCATCCTTGGTACGGGAAACACCATATATTTT. Translating it yields CAILGTGNTIYF.

The chain links TRBV27 to TRBJ1-4; D ambiguous. V was clipped by 2 bases and J by 3 bases, with 10 bases between them. The CDR3 covers 15 residues. Per the germline V gene, CDR1 is MNHEY and CDR2 is SMNVEV (reference sequence). CDR3 residues: CASSLTAAANEKLFF. CDR3 nucleotides: TGTGCCAGCAGTTTAACGGCAGCGGCTAATGAAAAACTGTTTTTT.

The chain couples TRBV6-5 to TRBJ1-1, with D maybe TRBD1 (5 bases). This CDR3 is 15 amino acids long. Germline CDR1 is MNHEY and CDR2 is SVGAGI. V was shortened by 6 bases and J by 2 bases, with 16 bases between the two germline ends. The CDR3 region is CASRVRAGLNTEAFF. The DNA for the CDR3 is TGTGCCAGCAGAGTAAGGGCAGGGCTTAACACTGAAGCTTTCTTT.

The CDR3 sequence is CASSLRGSSTDTQYF. The CDR3 DNA reads as TGTGCCAGCAGTTTGAGAGGTTCTAGCACAGATACGCAGTATTTT. J is TRBJ2-3 and V is TRBV28; D is uncertain. This CDR3 comprises 15 residues. Trimming left V 3 bases short and J 0 bases short, with 10 bases between. Germline V gives CDR1 MDHEN, CDR2 SYDVKM.